These 2 T cell receptor beta chains share one sample of origin, sequenced in a study of cytomegalovirus exposure and HLA in healthy donors. PCR used 60 Vbeta primers and 13 Jbeta primers. The data were produced by immunoSEQ multiplex PCR, yet TCRdb's version contains in-frame clones alone and is incomplete. The sample yields 90,000 to 120,000 clones, over 60% seen once. Sequenced input: PBMCs. The receptors were sampled from a male donor in good health and CMV-seronegative.

V usage is TRBV30 and J usage is TRBJ2-2, with D tentatively TRBD1 (6 bases). V lost 5 bases to trimming and J lost 5 bases, with 12 bases between them. The V gene's germline CDR1 is GTSNPN and CDR2 SVGIG (reference sequence). The length of the CDR3 is 13 residues. The CDR3 DNA reads as TGTGCCTGGCGCATACAGGGAACCGGGGAGCTGTTTTTT. Residues: CAWRIQGTGELFF. The full variable domain, rest sourced from reference TRBV30 and TRBJ2-2, is SQTIHQWPATLVQPVGSPLSLECTVEGTSNPNLYWYRQAAGRGLQLLFYSVGIGQISSEVPQNLSASRPQDRQFILSSKKLLLSDSGFYLCAWRIQGTGELFFGEGSRLTVL.

The chain is built from TRBV10-1 and TRBJ1-3; TRBD1 agrees at 9 bases. V was pared by 10 bases and J by 4 bases, with 26 bases of the junction left unmatched. The CDR3 loop spans 20 amino acids. Germline CDR1 is WNHNN and CDR2 is SYGVQD (reference sequence). Written as DNA, the CDR3 is TGCGCCAACAAAAAAGCCGGGACAGGGCCCCGGGGGTCTAAGGGAAACACCATATATTTT. This sequence encodes CANKKAGTGPRGSKGNTIYF.